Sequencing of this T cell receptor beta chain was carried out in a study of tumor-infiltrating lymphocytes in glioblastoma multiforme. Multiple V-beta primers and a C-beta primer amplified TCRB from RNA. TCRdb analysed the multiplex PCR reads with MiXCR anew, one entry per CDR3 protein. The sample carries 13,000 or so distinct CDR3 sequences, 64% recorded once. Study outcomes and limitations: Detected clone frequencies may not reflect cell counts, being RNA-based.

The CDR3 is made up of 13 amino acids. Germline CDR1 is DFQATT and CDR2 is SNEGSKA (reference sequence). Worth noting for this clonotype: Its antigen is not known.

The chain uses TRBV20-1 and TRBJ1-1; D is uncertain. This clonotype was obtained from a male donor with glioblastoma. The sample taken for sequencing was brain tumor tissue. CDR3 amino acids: CNVPTLPNTEAFF. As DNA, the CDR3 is TGCAATGTTCCGACACTACCGAACACTGAAGCTTTCTTT.